Listed here are 8 T cell receptor beta chains from one sample, sequenced in a study of regulatory T cells in long-lasting Graves disease. Assembly of TCR beta libraries relied on iRepertoire HTBI primers together with Arm-PCR of CDR3 regions. MiXCR, run by TCRdb on the multiplex PCR reads, gives a single entry per CDR3 protein. Of hundreds of thousands of distinct CDR3 sequences in the sample, about a sixth were seen once. This sample's time point: newly diagnosed GD, antithyroid drugs for less than 3 months. From RNA extracted from PBMCs, the TCR library was made. Material: peripheral blood mononuclear cells (PBMCs), obtained at new diagnosis, from a patient treated with antithyroid drugs. All receptors derive from a female donor with Graves disease.

This clonotype was recorded at least ten times. The chain combines TRBV4-1 with TRBJ2-1; TRBD1 is a possible D gene (5 bases). The germline V and J ends were trimmed by 4 bases and 1 base, with 17 bases remaining between them. Germline lookup yields CDR1 MGHRA and CDR2 YSYEKL. CDR3 length equals 17 residues. CDR3 region: CASSPKGKRLSYNEQFF. The CDR3 DNA reads as TGCGCCAGCAGCCCAAAGGGGAAGCGTTTATCCTACAATGAGCAGTTCTTC.

Ten or more counts support this clonotype. The V call is TRBV25-1, the J call TRBJ1-1; D not resolved. The V end was cut by 1 base, the J end by 2 bases, with 8 bases between. Germline V gives CDR1 MGHDK, CDR2 SYGVNS. The CDR3 consists of 14 residues. CDR3 protein: CASSEWQENTEAFF. CDR3 DNA sequence: TGTGCCAGCAGTGAATGGCAGGAAAACACTGAAGCTTTCTTT.

The chain is built from TRBV19 and TRBJ1-1, with a weak D call TRBD1 (6 bases). The germline CDR1 and CDR2 sequences are LNHDA and SQIVND (reference sequence). This CDR3 contains 13 residues. V was trimmed by 7 bases and J by 1 base, leaving 10 bases between them. The chain's CDR3 is CASMGARNTEAFF. The CDR3 DNA reads TGTGCCAGTATGGGGGCTAGGAACACTGAAGCTTTCTTT. Drawing the rest from reference TRBV19 and TRBJ1-1, the complete variable domain is DGGITQSPKYLFRKEGQNVTLSCEQNLNHDAMYWYRQDPGQGLRLIYYSQIVNDFQKGDIAEGYSVSREKKESFPLTVTSAQKNPTAFYLCASMGARNTEAFFGQGTRLTVV.

This clonotype was counted between two and nine times. The chain couples TRBV29-1 to TRBJ2-7; D call uncertain. V was pared by 4 bases and J by 2 bases, with 9 bases between. The CDR3 runs 12 residues. CDR1 is SQVTM, CDR2 ANQGSEA, per germline. The CDR3 DNA sequence: TGCAGCGTTGCCAGAGACACCTACGAGCAGTACTTC. The encoded protein is CSVARDTYEQYF.

This clonotype was recorded many times. The rearrangement links TRBV20-1 to TRBJ1-1; 11 positions match TRBD1. The CDR3 totals 14 residues. J was trimmed by 11 bases and V by 3 bases; bases with no gene match: 11. Germline V gives CDR1 DFQATT, CDR2 SNEGSKA (reference sequence). The CDR3 reads CSARTAGTGGDAFF. DNA of the CDR3: TGCAGTGCTAGGACCGCCGGGACAGGGGGAGATGCTTTCTTT.

This clonotype has ten or more counts. The rearrangement links TRBV28 to TRBJ2-7; D may be TRBD1 or TRBD2 (5 bases each). The V end lost 8 bases, the J end lost 1 base, and 24 bases lay between the germline ends. The germline gives CDR1 MDHEN, CDR2 SYDVKM. This CDR3 is 17 amino acids long. This chain's CDR3 is CASDTGTGRRWSYEQYF. CDR3 nucleotides: TGTGCCAGCGACACGGGGACGGGGCGAAGGTGGTCCTACGAGCAGTACTTC.

This clonotype was seen at least ten times. J is TRBJ1-2 and V is TRBV12-3 or TRBV12-4; 7 positions agree with TRBD1. Germline trimming cut 5 bases from V and 5 bases from J; bases unmatched to any gene: 5. This CDR3 spans 13 amino acids. CDR3 nucleotides: TGTGCCAGCAGTCCGGGACAGCTATATGGCTACACCTTC. It encodes CASSPGQLYGYTF.

V and J are TRBV4-3 and TRBJ1-2; tentatively, D is TRBD1 (5 bases). The germline CDR1 and CDR2 sequences are LGHNA and YSLEER. The CDR3 loop spans 18 amino acids. V lost 3 bases and J lost 1, with 21 bases in between. The CDR3, as DNA: TGCGCCAGCAGCCACTTATCCGGTCAGGTCAGGGTTAACTATGGCTACACCTTC. Amino acids: CASSHLSGQVRVNYGYTF.